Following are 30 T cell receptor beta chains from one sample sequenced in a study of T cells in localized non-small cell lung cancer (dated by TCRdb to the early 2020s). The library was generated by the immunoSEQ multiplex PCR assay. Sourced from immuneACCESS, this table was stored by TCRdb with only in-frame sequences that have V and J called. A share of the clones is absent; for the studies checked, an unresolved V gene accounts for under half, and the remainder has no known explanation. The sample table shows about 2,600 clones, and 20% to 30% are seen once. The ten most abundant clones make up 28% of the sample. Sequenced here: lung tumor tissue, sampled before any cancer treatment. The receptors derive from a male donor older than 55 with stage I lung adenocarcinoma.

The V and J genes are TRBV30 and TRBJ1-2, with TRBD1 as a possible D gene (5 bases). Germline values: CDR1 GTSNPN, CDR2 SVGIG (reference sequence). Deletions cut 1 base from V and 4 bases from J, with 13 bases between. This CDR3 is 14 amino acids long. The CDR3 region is CAWSATGALYGYTF. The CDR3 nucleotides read TGTGCCTGGAGTGCAACAGGAGCCCTCTATGGCTACACCTTC.

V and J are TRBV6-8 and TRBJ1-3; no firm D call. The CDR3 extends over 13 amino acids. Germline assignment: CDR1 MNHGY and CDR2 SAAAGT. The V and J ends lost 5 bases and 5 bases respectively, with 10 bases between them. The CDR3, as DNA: TGTGCCAGCAGTGAGGTCAATAGAAACACCATATATTTT. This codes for CASSEVNRNTIYF.

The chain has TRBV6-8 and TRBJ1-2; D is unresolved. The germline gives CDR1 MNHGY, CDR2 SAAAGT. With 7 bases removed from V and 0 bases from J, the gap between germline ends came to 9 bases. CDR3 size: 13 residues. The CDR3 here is CASTDTTNYGYTF. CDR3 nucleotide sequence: TGTGCCAGCACAGACACAACTAACTATGGCTACACCTTC.

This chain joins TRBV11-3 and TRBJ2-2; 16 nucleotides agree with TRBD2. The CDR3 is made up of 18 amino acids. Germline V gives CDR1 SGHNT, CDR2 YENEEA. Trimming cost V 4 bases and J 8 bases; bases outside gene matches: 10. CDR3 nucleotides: TGTGCCAGCAGCTCCCAGGGACTAGCGGGGGGGCATCCTGGGGAGCTGTTTTTT. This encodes CASSSQGLAGGHPGELFF.

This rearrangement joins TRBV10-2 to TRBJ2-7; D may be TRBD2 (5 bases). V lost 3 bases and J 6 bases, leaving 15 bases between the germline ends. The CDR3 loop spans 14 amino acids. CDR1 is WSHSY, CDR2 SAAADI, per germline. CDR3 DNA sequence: TGCGCCAGCAGTGATCAGCACCGCGGGTGCGAGCAGTACTTC. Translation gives CASSDQHRGCEQYF.

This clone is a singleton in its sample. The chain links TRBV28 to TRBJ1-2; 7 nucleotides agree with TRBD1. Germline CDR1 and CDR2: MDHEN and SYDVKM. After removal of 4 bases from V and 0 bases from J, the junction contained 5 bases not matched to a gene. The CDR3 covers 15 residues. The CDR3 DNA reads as TGTGCCAGCAGTTGGGACAGTTTAGCTAACTATGGCTACACCTTC. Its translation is CASSWDSLANYGYTF.

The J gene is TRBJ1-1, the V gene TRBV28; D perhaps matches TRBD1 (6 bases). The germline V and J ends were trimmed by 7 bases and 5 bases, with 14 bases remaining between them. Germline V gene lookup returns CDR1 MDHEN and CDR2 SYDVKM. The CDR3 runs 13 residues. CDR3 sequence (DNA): TGTGCCAGCAAAGGGGGATGGATAACTGAAGCTTTCTTT. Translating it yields CASKGGWITEAFF.

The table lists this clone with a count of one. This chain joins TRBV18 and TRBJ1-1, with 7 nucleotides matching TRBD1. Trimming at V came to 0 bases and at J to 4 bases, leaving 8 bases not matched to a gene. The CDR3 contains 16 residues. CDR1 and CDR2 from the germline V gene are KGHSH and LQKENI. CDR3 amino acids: CASSPPTGERGTEAFF. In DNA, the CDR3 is TGTGCCAGCTCACCACCTACAGGGGAAAGGGGCACTGAAGCTTTCTTT.

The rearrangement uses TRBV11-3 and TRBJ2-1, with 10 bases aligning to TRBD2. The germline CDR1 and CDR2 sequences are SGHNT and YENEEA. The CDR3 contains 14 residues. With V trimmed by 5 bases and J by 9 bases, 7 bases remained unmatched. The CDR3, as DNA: TGTGCCAGCAGCCTTAGCGGGGGGCAGAGTGAGCAGTTCTTC. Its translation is CASSLSGGQSEQFF.

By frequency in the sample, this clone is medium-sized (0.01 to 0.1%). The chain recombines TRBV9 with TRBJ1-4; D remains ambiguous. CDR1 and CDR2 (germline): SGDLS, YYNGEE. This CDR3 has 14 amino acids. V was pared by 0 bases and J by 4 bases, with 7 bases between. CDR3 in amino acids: CASSVEQFNEKLFF. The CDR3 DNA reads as TGTGCCAGCAGCGTAGAACAGTTTAATGAAAAACTGTTTTTT.

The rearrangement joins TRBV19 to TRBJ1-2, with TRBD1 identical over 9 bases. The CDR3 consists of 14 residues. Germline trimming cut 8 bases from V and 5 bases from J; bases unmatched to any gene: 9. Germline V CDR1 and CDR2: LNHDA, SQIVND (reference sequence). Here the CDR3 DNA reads TGTGCCAGTTTCGCACAGGGGGCGGATTATGGCTACACCTTC. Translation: CASFAQGADYGYTF.

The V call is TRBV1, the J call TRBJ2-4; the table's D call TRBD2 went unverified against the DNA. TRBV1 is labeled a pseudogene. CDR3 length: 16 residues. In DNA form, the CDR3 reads TGCGCCAGCAGCCAAATGAAAGGGGAGGGGGGAGGCATTCAGTACTTC. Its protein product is CASSQMKGEGGGIQYF.

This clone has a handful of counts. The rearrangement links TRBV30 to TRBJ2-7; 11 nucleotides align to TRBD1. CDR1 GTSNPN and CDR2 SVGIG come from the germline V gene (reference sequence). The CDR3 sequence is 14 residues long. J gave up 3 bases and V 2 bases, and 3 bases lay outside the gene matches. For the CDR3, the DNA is TGTGCCTGGAGTCCCGGGACAGGGGGCTACGAGCAGTACTTC. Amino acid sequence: CAWSPGTGGYEQYF.

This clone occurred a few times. The CDR3 bases are TGTGCCAGCAGTTACTCTCGTTGGACAGGAAAACTGTTTTTT. Translated, it gives CASSYSRWTGKLFF. The chain uses TRBV6-8 and TRBJ1-4, with 7 bases lining up with TRBD1. V lost 0 bases and J lost 10; bases outside the gene matches: 5. CDR1 and CDR2 (germline): MNHGY, SAAAGT. The CDR3 has 14 amino acids.

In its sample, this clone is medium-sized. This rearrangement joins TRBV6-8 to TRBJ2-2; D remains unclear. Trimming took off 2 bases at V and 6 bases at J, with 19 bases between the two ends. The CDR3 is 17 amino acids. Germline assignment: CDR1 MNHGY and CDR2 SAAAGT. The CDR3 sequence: CASSYRRAGEPAGELFF. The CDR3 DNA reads TGTGCCAGCAGTTACCGACGGGCAGGAGAGCCAGCCGGGGAGCTGTTTTTT.

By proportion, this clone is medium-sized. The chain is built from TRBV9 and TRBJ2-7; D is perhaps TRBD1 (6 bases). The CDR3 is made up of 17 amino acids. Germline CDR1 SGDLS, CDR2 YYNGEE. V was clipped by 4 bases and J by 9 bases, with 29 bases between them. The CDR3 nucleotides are TGTGCCAGCAGCCCCAAGCCCAGGGGTCCCTGGGGGAGAGGGCAGTACTTC. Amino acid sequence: CASSPKPRGPWGRGQYF.

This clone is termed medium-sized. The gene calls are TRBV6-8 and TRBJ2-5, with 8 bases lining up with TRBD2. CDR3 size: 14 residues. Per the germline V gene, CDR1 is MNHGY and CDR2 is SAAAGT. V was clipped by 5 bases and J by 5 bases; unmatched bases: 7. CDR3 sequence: CASSAGLEMETQYF. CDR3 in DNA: TGTGCCAGCAGTGCGGGACTAGAGATGGAGACCCAGTACTTC.

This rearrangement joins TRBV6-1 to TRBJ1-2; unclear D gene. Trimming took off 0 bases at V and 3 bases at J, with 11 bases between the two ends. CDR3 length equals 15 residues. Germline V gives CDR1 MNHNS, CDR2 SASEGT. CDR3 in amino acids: CASSEAGWTDYGYTF. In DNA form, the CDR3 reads TGTGCCAGCAGTGAAGCGGGTTGGACGGACTATGGCTACACCTTC.

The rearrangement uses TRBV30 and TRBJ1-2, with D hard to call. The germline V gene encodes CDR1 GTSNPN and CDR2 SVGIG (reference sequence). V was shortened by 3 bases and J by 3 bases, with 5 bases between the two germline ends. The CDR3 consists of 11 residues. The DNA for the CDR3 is TGTGCCTGGAGCTTGGACTATGGCTACACCTTC. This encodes CAWSLDYGYTF.

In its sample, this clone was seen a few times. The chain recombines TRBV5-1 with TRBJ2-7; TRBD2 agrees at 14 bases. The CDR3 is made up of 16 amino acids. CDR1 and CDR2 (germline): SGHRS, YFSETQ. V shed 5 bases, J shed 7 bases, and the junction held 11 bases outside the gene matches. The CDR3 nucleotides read TGCGCCAGCAGGCTGCCGGGACTAGCGGGGGCGGGAGAGCAGTACTTC. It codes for CASRLPGLAGAGEQYF.

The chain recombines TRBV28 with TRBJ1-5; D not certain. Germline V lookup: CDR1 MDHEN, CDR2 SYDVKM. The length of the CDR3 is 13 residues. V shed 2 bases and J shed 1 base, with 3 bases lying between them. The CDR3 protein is CASSLQSNQPQHF. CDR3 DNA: TGTGCCAGCAGTTTACAGAGCAATCAGCCCCAGCATTTT.

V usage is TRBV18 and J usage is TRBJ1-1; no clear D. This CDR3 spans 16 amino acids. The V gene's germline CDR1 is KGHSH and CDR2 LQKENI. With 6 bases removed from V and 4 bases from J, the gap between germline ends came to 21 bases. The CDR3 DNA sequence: TGTGCCAGCTCCGCCCGGCCCAGTGGAGAGTTCACTGAAGCTTTCTTT. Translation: CASSARPSGEFTEAFF.

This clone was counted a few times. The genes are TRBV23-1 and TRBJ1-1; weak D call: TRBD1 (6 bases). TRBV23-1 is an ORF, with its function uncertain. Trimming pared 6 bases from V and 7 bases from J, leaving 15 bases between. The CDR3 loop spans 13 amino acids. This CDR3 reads CASSLNRDYEAFF. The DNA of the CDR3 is TGCGCCAGCAGCCTTAACAGGGACTATGAAGCTTTCTTT.

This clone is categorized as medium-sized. This chain's CDR3 is CAIRDTNTGELFF. CDR3 nucleotides: TGTGCCATCAGGGACACGAACACCGGGGAGCTGTTTTTT. J is TRBJ2-2 and V is TRBV6-8; a possible D gene is TRBD1 (6 bases). V was shortened by 10 bases and J by 0 bases, with 9 bases between the two germline ends. The CDR3 is made up of 13 amino acids. Germline loops: CDR1 MNHGY, CDR2 SAAAGT.

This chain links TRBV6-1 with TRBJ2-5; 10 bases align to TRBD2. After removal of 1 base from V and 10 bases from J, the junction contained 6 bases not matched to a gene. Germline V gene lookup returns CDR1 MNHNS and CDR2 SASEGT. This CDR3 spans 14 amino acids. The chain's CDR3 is CASSEGTSGVIQYF. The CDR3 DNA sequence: TGTGCCAGCAGTGAAGGTACTAGCGGGGTGATCCAGTACTTC.

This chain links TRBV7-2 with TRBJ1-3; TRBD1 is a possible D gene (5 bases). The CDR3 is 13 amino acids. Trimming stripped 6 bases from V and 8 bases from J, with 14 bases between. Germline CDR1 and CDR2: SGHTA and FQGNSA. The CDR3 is CASSPAGSDTIYF. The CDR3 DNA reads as TGTGCCAGCAGTCCGGCAGGGTCGGACACCATATATTTT.

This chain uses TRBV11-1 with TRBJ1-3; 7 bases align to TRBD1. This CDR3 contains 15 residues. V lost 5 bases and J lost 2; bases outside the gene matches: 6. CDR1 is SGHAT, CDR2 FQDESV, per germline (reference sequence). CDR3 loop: CASSRQGGTGNTIYF. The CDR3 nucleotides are TGTGCCAGCAGCCGACAGGGTGGGACTGGAAACACCATATATTTT.

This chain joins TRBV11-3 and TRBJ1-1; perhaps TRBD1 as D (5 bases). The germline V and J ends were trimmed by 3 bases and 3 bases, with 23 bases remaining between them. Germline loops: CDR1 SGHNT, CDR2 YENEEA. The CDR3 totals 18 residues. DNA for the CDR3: TGTGCCAGCAGCTTTTTAACGGGGATGGTAGTCAGGGACACTGAAGCTTTCTTT. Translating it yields CASSFLTGMVVRDTEAFF.

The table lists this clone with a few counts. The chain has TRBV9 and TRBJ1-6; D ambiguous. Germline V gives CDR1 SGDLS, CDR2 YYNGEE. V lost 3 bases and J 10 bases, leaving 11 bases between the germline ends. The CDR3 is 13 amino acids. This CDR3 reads CASSGPTPSPLHF. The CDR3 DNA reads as TGTGCCAGCAGCGGGCCCACCCCATCACCCCTCCACTTT. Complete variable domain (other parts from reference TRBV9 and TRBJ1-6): DSGVTQTPKHLITATGQRVTLRCSPRSGDLSVYWYQQSLDQGLQFLIQYYNGEERAKGNILERFSAQQFPDLHSELNLSSLELGDSALYFCASSGPTPSPLHFGNGTRLTVT.

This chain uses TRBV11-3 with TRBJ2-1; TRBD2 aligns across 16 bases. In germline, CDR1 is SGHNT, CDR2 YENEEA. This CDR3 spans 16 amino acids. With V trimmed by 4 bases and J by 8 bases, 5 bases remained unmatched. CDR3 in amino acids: CASSSGTSGGVDEQFF. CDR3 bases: TGTGCCAGCAGCTCCGGGACTAGCGGGGGGGTCGATGAGCAGTTCTTC.